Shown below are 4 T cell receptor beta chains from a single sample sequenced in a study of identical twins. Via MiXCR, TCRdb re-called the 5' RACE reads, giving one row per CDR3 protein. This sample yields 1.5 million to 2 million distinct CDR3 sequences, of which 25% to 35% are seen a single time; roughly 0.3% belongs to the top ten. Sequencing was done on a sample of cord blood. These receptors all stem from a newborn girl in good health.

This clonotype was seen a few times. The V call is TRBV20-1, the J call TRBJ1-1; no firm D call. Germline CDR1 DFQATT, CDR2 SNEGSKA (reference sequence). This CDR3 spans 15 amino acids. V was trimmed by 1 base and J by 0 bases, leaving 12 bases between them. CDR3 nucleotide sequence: TGCAGTGCTAGAGCCGTGGACGTACTGAACACTGAAGCTTTCTTT. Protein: CSARAVDVLNTEAFF.

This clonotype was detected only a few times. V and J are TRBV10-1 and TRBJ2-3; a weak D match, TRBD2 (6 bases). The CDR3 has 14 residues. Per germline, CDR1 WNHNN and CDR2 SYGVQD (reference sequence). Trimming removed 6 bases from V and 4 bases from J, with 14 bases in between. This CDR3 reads CASSEVWGADTQYF. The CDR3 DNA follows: TGCGCCAGCAGCGAAGTGTGGGGGGCAGATACGCAGTATTTT.

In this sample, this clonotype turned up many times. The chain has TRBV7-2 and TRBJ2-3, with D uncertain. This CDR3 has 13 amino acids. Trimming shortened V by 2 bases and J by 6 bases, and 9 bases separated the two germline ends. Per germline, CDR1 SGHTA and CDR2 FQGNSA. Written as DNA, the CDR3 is TGTGCCAGCAGCTTATCCCTAGGCGATACGCAGTATTTT. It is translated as CASSLSLGDTQYF.

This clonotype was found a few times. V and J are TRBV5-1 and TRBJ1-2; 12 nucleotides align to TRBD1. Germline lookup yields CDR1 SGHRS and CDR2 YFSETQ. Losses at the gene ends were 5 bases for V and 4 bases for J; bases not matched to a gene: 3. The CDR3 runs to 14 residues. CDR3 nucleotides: TGCGCCAGCAGGGGGACAGGGGGCGCCTATGGCTACACCTTC. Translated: CASRGTGGAYGYTF.